These T cell receptor beta chains were read from a single sample in a study of blood T cell repertoires in COVID-19. Profiled with immunoSEQ multiplex PCR; TCRdb holds only in-frame clones, not every one. The sample includes fewer than 130,000 clones, around 68% of them seen just once. Sequences were obtained from peripheral blood. The source of these receptors is a woman aged 55-70 years with acute or convalescent COVID-19. CDR3s include the opening cysteine and the closing phenylalanine or tryptophan. D genes are given only for firm matches. The size of a clone is reported for some rows only, either as once, few or many, or as a class for expanded clones.

J: TRBJ1-4; length: 14; V: TRBV28; size: few; D: TRBD1; CDR3: CASSLGQGGEKLFF; DNA: TGTGCCAGCAGTTTAGGACAGGGGGGCGAAAAACTGTTTTTT
J: TRBJ1-2; length: 14; V: TRBV5-6; size: NA; D: NA; CDR3: CASSLSWRNYGYTF; DNA: TGTGCCAGCAGCTTGTCTTGGAGAAACTATGGCTACACCTTC
J: TRBJ1-1; length: 14; V: TRBV29-1; size: few; D: NA; CDR3: CSVTRGGRNTEAFF; DNA: TGCAGCGTCACGAGGGGGGGGCGTAACACTGAAGCTTTCTTT
J: TRBJ1-5; length: 16; V: TRBV6-1; size: NA; D: TRBD1; CDR3: CASSEPGQGVSQPQHF; DNA: TGTGCCAGCAGTGAACCGGGACAGGGGGTAAGTCAGCCCCAGCATTTT
J: TRBJ1-1; length: 16; V: TRBV15; size: few; D: NA; CDR3: CATSETGGSLGTEAFF; DNA: TGTGCCACCAGCGAGACGGGGGGAAGCTTGGGGACTGAAGCTTTCTTT
J: TRBJ1-2; length: 15; V: TRBV18; size: NA; D: TRBD1; CDR3: CASSANDRARANYTF; DNA: TGTGCCAGCTCAGCAAACGACAGGGCCCGGGCTAATTACACCTTC
J: TRBJ1-1; length: 13; V: TRBV10-3; size: NA; D: NA; CDR3: CAISIRSGSEAFF; DNA: TGTGCCATCAGTATCCGATCGGGTTCAGAGGCTTTCTTT
J: TRBJ2-5; length: 16; V: TRBV9; size: NA; D: TRBD2; CDR3: CASSVERAASGGTQYF; DNA: TGTGCCAGCAGCGTAGAAAGGGCAGCCTCGGGGGGGACCCAGTACTTC
J: TRBJ1-1; length: 14; V: TRBV30; size: few; D: NA; CDR3: CALILWGQGTEAFF; DNA: TGTGCCCTCATACTTTGGGGGCAGGGCACTGAAGCTTTCTTT
J: TRBJ1-5; length: 14; V: TRBV30; size: NA; D: TRBD1; CDR3: CAWRDGQGDQPQHF; DNA: TGTGCCTGGAGGGATGGACAGGGCGATCAGCCCCAGCATTTT
J: TRBJ2-3; length: 15; V: TRBV5-4; size: NA; D: TRBD2; CDR3: CASQHGGTSTDTQYF; DNA: TGTGCCAGCCAACACGGGGGGACTAGCACAGATACGCAGTATTTT
J: TRBJ2-5; length: 15; V: TRBV7-3; size: NA; D: TRBD2; CDR3: CASSLTSGAGETQYF; DNA: TGTGCCAGCAGCTTAACCAGCGGGGCTGGAGAGACCCAGTACTTC
J: TRBJ2-7; length: 13; V: TRBV14; size: NA; D: NA; CDR3: CASSPNTIGVEYF; DNA: TGTGCCAGCAGCCCGAACACTATAGGGGTGGAGTACTTC
J: TRBJ1-1; length: 13; V: TRBV29-1; size: NA; D: TRBD1; CDR3: CSVGQGARTEAFF; DNA: TGCAGCGTTGGACAGGGGGCGCGCACTGAAGCTTTCTTT
J: TRBJ1-4; length: 15; V: TRBV25-1; size: few; D: NA; CDR3: CASSEPIATNEKLFF; DNA: TGTGCCAGCAGTGAACCAATTGCAACTAATGAAAAACTGTTTTTT
J: TRBJ1-2; length: 15; V: TRBV7-3; size: many; D: NA; CDR3: CASSRGQLTNYGYTF; DNA: TGTGCCAGCAGCCGCGGACAACTTACTAACTATGGCTACACCTTC
J: TRBJ2-3; length: 15; V: TRBV5-1; size: NA; D: TRBD2; CDR3: CASTWSGGQPDTQYF; DNA: TGCGCCAGCACCTGGAGCGGGGGTCAGCCCGATACGCAGTATTTT
J: TRBJ1-6; length: 14; V: TRBV7-6; size: NA; D: NA; CDR3: CASSLATGNSPLHF; DNA: TGTGCCAGCAGCTTAGCGACGGGGAATTCACCCCTCCACTTT
J: TRBJ1-2; length: 12; V: TRBV28; size: NA; D: NA; CDR3: CASSSRVEGYTF; DNA: TGTGCCAGCAGTTCCCGGGTCGAAGGCTACACCTTC
J: TRBJ1-2; length: 14; V: TRBV7-3; size: NA; D: TRBD1; CDR3: CASSLTQTGAGYTF; DNA: TGTGCCAGCAGCTTAACGCAAACAGGGGCTGGCTACACCTTC
J: TRBJ2-1; length: 16; V: TRBV5-6; size: NA; D: TRBD2; CDR3: CASSFLREAGATEQFF; DNA: TGTGCCAGCAGCTTCTTGCGCGAAGCGGGGGCGACTGAGCAGTTCTTC
J: TRBJ1-2; length: 16; V: TRBV28; size: NA; D: NA; CDR3: CASSLTPSGRGYGYTF; DNA: TGTGCCAGCAGTCTAACACCCTCGGGCAGGGGCTATGGCTACACCTTC
J: TRBJ1-3; length: 16; V: TRBV7-9; size: NA; D: TRBD1; CDR3: CASSSFRDRAMHTIYF; DNA: TGTGCCAGCAGCTCTTTCCGGGACAGGGCAATGCACACCATATATTTT
J: TRBJ2-1; length: 15; V: TRBV7-3; size: NA; D: NA; CDR3: CASTPGRGNGHEQFF; DNA: TGTGCCAGCACCCCAGGTCGGGGAAATGGGCATGAGCAGTTCTTC